This is a list of T cell receptor beta chains from one sample in a study of blood T cell repertoires in COVID-19. Libraries were prepared by immunoSEQ multiplex PCR; TCRdb keeps only in-frame clonotypes and omits some of them. This sample has 150,000 to 200,000 clones, with 76% found just once. The material sequenced was PBMCs or T cells enriched from blood (not recorded which). Receptors were obtained from a woman aged 50 to 60 with acute COVID-19. Each CDR3 is given without its conserved first and last residue.

TRBJ1-2 | TRBV6-5 | ASSPPGGNRGYT
TRBJ2-3 | TRBV11-3 | ASSLGSITSGRTDTQY
TRBJ1-1 | TRBV7-6 | ASSVTGVTEAF
TRBJ1-2 | TRBV6-2/TRBV6-3 | ASSFSYGYT
TRBJ1-1 | TRBV6-5 | ASTSYGEGIRAF
TRBJ1-3 | TRBV7-2 | ASSLGTANTIY
TRBJ2-2 | TRBV5-1 | ASSLIRGGVTGELF
TRBJ1-1 | TRBV2 | ASSDSSTEAF
TRBJ2-5 | TRBV24-1 | ATSDLLAGGQETQY
TRBJ1-1 | TRBV7-9 | ASSLSGVYTEAF
TRBJ2-1 | TRBV6-5 | ASSPRSGGPPEQF
TRBJ1-5 | TRBV19 | ASRQRGGGQPQH
TRBJ2-5 | TRBV24-1 | ATSDGASETQY
TRBJ1-5 | TRBV7-9 | ASSLAAGNNQPQH
TRBJ2-3 | TRBV4-1 | ASSQDAGGRDRDTQY
TRBJ2-1 | TRBV6-4 | ASSGWGDNEQF
TRBJ1-5 | TRBV6-6 | ASNVGEWPQH
TRBJ1-3 | TRBV18 | ASSPHPEGQIY
TRBJ2-5 | TRBV7-2 | ASSGGQQETQY
TRBJ1-6 | TRBV7-3 | ASSLETGISPLH
TRBJ1-4 | TRBV19 | ASSIFGSANEKLF
TRBJ1-4 | TRBV10-1 | ASSPTLGASEKLF
TRBJ1-1 | TRBV11-1 | ASSFQRATEAF
TRBJ1-3 | TRBV28 | AVGGAGNTIY
TRBJ2-4 | TRBV28 | ASRREGSVNIQY
TRBJ2-1 | TRBV7-9 | ASSLGAGAGNEQF
TRBJ1-1 | TRBV19 | ASTDRGPNTEAF
TRBJ2-5 | TRBV4-1 | ASSQDAETGTQY
TRBJ1-2 | TRBV19 | ARTKGEPDYGYT
TRBJ1-5 | TRBV6-2/TRBV6-3 | ASSRGLWGNQPQH
TRBJ1-2 | TRBV30 | AWSRGGRVNGYT
TRBJ2-5 | TRBV3-1/TRBV3-2 | ASSQGEGVLETQY
TRBJ1-2 | TRBV28 | ASTKHRGGYT
TRBJ1-1 | TRBV3-1/TRBV3-2 | ASTEESENTEAF
TRBJ1-4 | TRBV7-6 | ASSPQGAEKLF
TRBJ1-6 | TRBV30 | AWQPGQGTYNSPLH
TRBJ1-4 | TRBV7-8 | ASSLTGKAEKLF
TRBJ1-1 | TRBV2 | ASSGGENTEAF
TRBJ1-5 | TRBV2 | ASTAGPNQPQH
TRBJ1-1 | TRBV28 | ASSFRGYTEAF
TRBJ1-2 | TRBV6-5 | ASGSGFYGYT
TRBJ1-2 | TRBV9 | ASSATGYGYT
TRBJ2-1 | TRBV5-1 | ASSLLSVGGSRNEQF
TRBJ2-5 | TRBV10-1 | ASRRGLGAQETQY
TRBJ2-5 | TRBV9 | ASSPRGTQY
TRBJ1-5 | TRBV28 | ASSRGQGRNQPQH
TRBJ1-1 | TRBV25-1 | ASSDGRDRNTEAF
TRBJ2-5 | TRBV14 | ASSQEGLRQETQY
TRBJ2-1 | TRBV27 | ASSSLAGGPNEQF
TRBJ1-2 | TRBV5-1 | ASSFGTGGPLGYGYT
TRBJ2-5 | TRBV7-7 | ASSISGTRETQY
TRBJ1-1 | TRBV6-5 | ASSYRTGVNTEAF
TRBJ1-6 | TRBV19 | ASSSSGTGGSPYDSPLH
TRBJ1-5 | TRBV4-1 | ASSQDGAGANQPQH
TRBJ1-6 | TRBV18 | ASSPAAFSSPLH
TRBJ1-1 | TRBV5-1 | ASSWTGSGSTEAF
TRBJ1-3 | TRBV6-2/TRBV6-3 | ASSYPARVPGNTIY
TRBJ1-6 | TRBV6-5 | ATRTGGTYNSPLH
TRBJ1-2 | TRBV6-2/TRBV6-3 | ASSYTGETGGYT
TRBJ1-6 | TRBV11-2 | ASSPGGNSPLH